This TCR beta chain was identified during a study of control samples from healthy donors and cancer patients. CDR3 length equals 13 residues. The germline gives CDR1 SGHNT, CDR2 YYREEE (reference sequence). Trimming left V 4 bases short and J 1 base short, with 8 bases between. Assay: immunoSEQ multiplex PCR; the TCRdb copy retains only in-frame clones and omits some. The table has around 110,000 clones, 93% seen once. This TCR was recovered from a man aged 30-40 years in good health. The sequencing sample was made of blood. The rearrangement joins TRBV5-4 to TRBJ2-5, with a tentative D call TRBD2 (5 bases). In nucleotides, the CDR3 is TGTGCCAGCAGCAACCGGGGCCAAGAGACCCAGTACTTC. Its protein product is CASSNRGQETQYF.